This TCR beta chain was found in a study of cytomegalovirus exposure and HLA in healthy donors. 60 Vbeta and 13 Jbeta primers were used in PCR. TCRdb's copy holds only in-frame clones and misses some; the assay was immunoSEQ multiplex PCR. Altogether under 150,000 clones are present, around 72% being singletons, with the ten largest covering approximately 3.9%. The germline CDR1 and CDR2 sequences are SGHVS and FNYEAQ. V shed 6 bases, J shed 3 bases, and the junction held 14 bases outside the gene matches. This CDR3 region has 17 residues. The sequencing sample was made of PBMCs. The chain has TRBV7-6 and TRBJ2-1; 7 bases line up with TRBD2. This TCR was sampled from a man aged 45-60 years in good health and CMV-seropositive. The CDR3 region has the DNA TGTGCCAGCAGTCGCCGGAGGGCTAGCGGAGTCTACAATGAGCAGTTCTTC. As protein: CASSRRRASGVYNEQFF.